This T cell receptor beta chain was profiled in a study of blood T cell repertoires in COVID-19. Looking at the study overall: The origin of the acute and convalescent COVID-19 samples was the United States, Italy and Spain.

The V gene's germline CDR1 is SGHRS and CDR2 YFSETQ. The CDR3 is 15 residues long. V lost 3 bases and J lost 5; bases outside the gene matches: 6. Profiled with immunoSEQ multiplex PCR; TCRdb holds only in-frame clones, not every one. The repertoire has 180,000 or so clones, roughly 89% of them found once; the top ten carry 3% to 4.5%. Sequencing input: peripheral blood. This TCR was recovered from a young man with active or convalescent COVID-19. The chain combines TRBV5-1 with TRBJ2-3, with 10 nucleotides matching TRBD1. CDR3: CASSYGTGVGDTQYF. The CDR3 coding sequence is TGCGCCAGCAGCTACGGGACAGGGGTTGGAGATACGCAGTATTTT.